This note documents a single T cell receptor beta chain sequence. Its antigen remains unidentified. CDR1 is SGHKS and CDR2 is YYEKEE in the germline V gene (reference sequence). The CDR3 runs 17 residues. The V end was cut by 0 bases, the J end by 0 bases, with 16 bases between. The data stem from a study of CD8 T cells in ankylosing spondylitis. Study conclusions and caveats: Earlier literature documents some of the motif variants in reactive arthritis synovial fluid and blood. Apparently characteristic of ankylosing spondylitis blood was a TCR beta motif (about eight highly homologous variants). From matched ankylosing spondylitis synovial fluid, disease-linked clones were reportedly recovered at significantly enriched levels.

Researchers built TCR beta libraries using quantitative 5'-RACE with molecular barcodes. TCRdb redid the calling of the 5' RACE reads with MiXCR, one entry per CDR3 protein. The data hold more than 650,000 distinct CDR3 sequences, with about 10% observed a single time. This receptor was identified in a male donor with ankylosing spondylitis. The material sequenced was blood, either unsorted or a sorted T cell fraction (not recorded which). The chain recombines TRBV5-5 with TRBJ2-7; D remains unclear. The CDR3 spells CASSLEAGILSSYEQYF. In nucleotides, the CDR3 is TGTGCCAGCAGCTTGGAAGCTGGGATTCTGAGCTCCTACGAGCAGTACTTC.